This TCR beta chain was documented in a study of PD-1 blockade in classical Hodgkin lymphoma. General study points: Newly diagnosed patients were reported to exhibit reduced baseline TCR diversity relative to healthy donors. Repertoires differed for reasons still undefined, possibly disease activity or prior therapy.

Sequencing used immunoSEQ multiplex PCR; TCRdb keeps in-frame clones, though not all of them. The repertoire consists of more than 25,000 clones, with about 89% occurring once and the leading ten covering under 0.4%. A word on this clone: Its target is not known.

The time point was: newly diagnosed, previously untreated cHL patient sample. Purified CD4+ T cells were obtained from thawed PBMCs through magnetic negative selection. What served as comparison were PBMCs in newly diagnosed, untreated classical Hodgkin lymphoma. This TCR was recovered from a human donor with classical Hodgkin lymphoma. Material for sequencing was CD4+ T cells from blood.

CDR3: CASSIQVRANEQYF. CDR3 bases: TGTGCCAGTAGTATCCAAGTCCGGGCAAACGAGCAGTACTTC. The rearrangement uses TRBV19 and TRBJ2-7, with D unclear. V was cut by 3 bases and J by 5 bases, with 14 bases left in between. The CDR3 spans 14 residues. The germline gives CDR1 LNHDA, CDR2 SQIVND (reference sequence).